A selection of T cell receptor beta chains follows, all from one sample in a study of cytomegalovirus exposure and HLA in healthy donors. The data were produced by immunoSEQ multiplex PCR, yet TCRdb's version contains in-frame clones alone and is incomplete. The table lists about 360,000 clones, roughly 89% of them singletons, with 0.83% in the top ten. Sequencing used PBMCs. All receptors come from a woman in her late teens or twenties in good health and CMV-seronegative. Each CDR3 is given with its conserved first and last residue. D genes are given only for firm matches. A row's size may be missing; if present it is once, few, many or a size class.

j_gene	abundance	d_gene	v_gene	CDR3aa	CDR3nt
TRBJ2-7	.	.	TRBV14	CASSENPYEQYF	TGTGCCAGCAGCGAGAATCCCTACGAGCAGTACTTC
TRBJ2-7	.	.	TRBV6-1	CASSVGGRPSSYEQYF	TGTGCCAGCAGTGTTGGTGGGAGGCCCAGCTCCTACGAGCAGTACTTC
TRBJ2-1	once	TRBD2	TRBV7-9	CASSSRLAGGSYNEQFF	TGTGCCAGCAGCTCTAGACTAGCGGGAGGGTCCTACAATGAGCAGTTCTTC
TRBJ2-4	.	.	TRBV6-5	CASSYSYLAKNIQYF	TGTGCCAGCAGTTACAGCTACCTAGCCAAAAACATTCAGTACTTC
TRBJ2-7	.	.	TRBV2	CASTQGISYEQYF	TGTGCCAGCACTCAGGGTATCTCCTACGAGCAGTACTTC
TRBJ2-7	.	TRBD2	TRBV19	CASSIRDSSGEGYEQYF	TGTGCCAGTAGTATCCGAGATTCTAGCGGGGAAGGCTACGAGCAGTACTTC
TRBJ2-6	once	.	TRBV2	CASTPVGANVLTF	TGTGCCAGCACCCCGGTGGGGGCCAACGTCCTGACTTTC
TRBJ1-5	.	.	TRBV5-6	CASSLRGGNQPQHF	TGTGCCAGCAGCTTGCGGGGAGGCAATCAGCCCCAGCATTTT
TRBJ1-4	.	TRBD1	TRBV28	CASRPSGTGDEKLFF	TGTGCCAGCAGACCATCCGGGACAGGGGATGAAAAACTGTTTTTT
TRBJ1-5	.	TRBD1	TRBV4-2	CASSRLHQGASNQPQHF	TGTGCCAGCAGCCGACTCCACCAGGGGGCGAGCAATCAGCCCCAGCATTTT
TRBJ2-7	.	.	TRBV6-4	CASSEGADHSEQYF	TGTGCCAGCAGTGAGGGGGCTGACCATAGCGAGCAGTACTTC
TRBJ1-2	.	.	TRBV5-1	CASSLAGDSGYTF	TGCGCCAGCAGCTTGGCCGGGGATAGTGGCTACACCTTC
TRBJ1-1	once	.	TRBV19	CASSIGLQGSTEAFF	TGTGCCAGTAGTATAGGGTTACAGGGAAGCACTGAAGCTTTCTTT
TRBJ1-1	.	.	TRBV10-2	CASSELSSTEAFF	TGCGCCAGCAGTGAACTGTCGAGCACTGAAGCTTTCTTT
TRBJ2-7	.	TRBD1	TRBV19	CASSNRDRGQYEQYF	TGTGCCAGTAGTAACCGGGACAGGGGGCAATACGAGCAGTACTTC
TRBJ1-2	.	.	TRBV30	CAWSVNWGGWYGYTF	TGTGCCTGGAGTGTTAATTGGGGCGGCTGGTATGGCTACACCTTC
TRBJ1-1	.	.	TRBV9	CASSSQGPGAFF	TGTGCCAGCAGCTCCCAGGGCCCGGGTGCTTTCTTT
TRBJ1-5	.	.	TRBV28	CASTQGLQPQHF	TGTGCCAGCACACAGGGTTTACAGCCCCAGCATTTT
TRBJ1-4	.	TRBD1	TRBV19	CASSDPGQGARGEKLFF	TGTGCCAGTAGCGACCCGGGACAGGGGGCCCGAGGTGAAAAACTGTTTTTT
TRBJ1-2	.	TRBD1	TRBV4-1	CASSQVVTGVVASDGYTF	TGCGCCAGCAGCCAAGTTGTGACAGGGGTCGTCGCGTCGGATGGCTACACCTTC
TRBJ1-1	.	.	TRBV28	CASSPVDRNTEAFF	TGTGCCAGCAGTCCCGTTGACAGGAACACTGAAGCTTTCTTT
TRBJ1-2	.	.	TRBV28	CASSTTGAGYGYTF	TGTGCCAGCAGTACGACAGGTGCCGGCTATGGCTACACCTTC
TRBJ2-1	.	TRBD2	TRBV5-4	CASSRTSGGPTNEQFF	TGTGCCAGCAGCCGGACTAGCGGGGGCCCTACCAATGAGCAGTTCTTC
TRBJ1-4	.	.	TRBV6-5	CASRAGAGNEKLFF	TGTGCCAGCAGAGCGGGGGCCGGAAATGAAAAACTGTTTTTT
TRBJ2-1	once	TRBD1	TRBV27	CASSLAPPTPTGVEQFF	TGTGCCAGCAGTTTAGCCCCACCGACACCCACAGGGGTTGAGCAGTTCTTC
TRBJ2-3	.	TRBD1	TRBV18	CASSPWTGGSSTDTQYF	TGTGCCAGCTCACCATGGACAGGGGGCTCGAGCACAGATACGCAGTATTTT
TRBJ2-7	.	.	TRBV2	CASLEGTYEQYF	TGTGCCAGCTTGGAGGGAACCTACGAGCAGTACTTC
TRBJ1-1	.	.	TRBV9	CASSRTDREAFF	TGTGCCAGCAGTCGGACAGATCGTGAAGCTTTCTTT
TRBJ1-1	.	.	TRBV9	CASSVDQGNTEAFF	TGTGCCAGCAGCGTAGATCAGGGGAACACTGAAGCTTTCTTT
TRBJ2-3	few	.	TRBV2	CASSDRDTQYF	TGTGCCAGCAGTGATAGAGATACGCAGTATTTT
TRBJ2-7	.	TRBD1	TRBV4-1	CASSQRQGAYEQYF	TGCGCCAGCAGCCAAAGACAGGGGGCCTACGAGCAGTACTTC
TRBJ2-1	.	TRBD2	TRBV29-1	CSVELTSGHRDEQFF	TGCAGCGTTGAATTGACTAGCGGCCACCGGGATGAGCAGTTCTTC
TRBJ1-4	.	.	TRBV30	CAWSSTGNNEKLFF	TGTGCCTGGAGTTCCACAGGGAATAATGAAAAACTGTTTTTT
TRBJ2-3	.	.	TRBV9	CASSVVDMGDHTDTQYF	TGTGCCAGCAGCGTAGTGGATATGGGAGATCACACAGATACGCAGTATTTT
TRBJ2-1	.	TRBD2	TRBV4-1	CASSQEAGVWGEQFF	TGCGCCAGCAGCCAAGAGGCGGGAGTCTGGGGTGAGCAGTTCTTC
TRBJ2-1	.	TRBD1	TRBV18	CASSPGGTGIYNEQFF	TGTGCCAGCTCACCAGGGGGGACAGGGATCTACAATGAGCAGTTCTTC
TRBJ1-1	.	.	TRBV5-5	CASSLEIVLRSFF	TGTGCCAGCAGCTTGGAAATCGTACTACGGTCTTTCTTT
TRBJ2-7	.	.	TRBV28	CASSSNRATLTYEQYF	TGTGCCAGCAGTTCGAACAGGGCCACCTTGACCTACGAGCAGTACTTC
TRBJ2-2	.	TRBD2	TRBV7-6	CASSFSGGTGELFF	TGTGCCAGCAGCTTTAGCGGGGGTACCGGGGAGCTGTTTTTT
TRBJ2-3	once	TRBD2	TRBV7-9	CASSLTGTSVIDTQYF	TGTGCCAGCAGCCTAACCGGGACTAGCGTAATAGATACGCAGTATTTT
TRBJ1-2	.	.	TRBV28	CASSRAGAGAGNYGYTF	TGTGCCAGCAGTCGGGCCGGGGCAGGGGCCGGTAACTATGGCTACACCTTC
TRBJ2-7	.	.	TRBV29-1	CSVLIPRDLGLSRLNYEQYF	TGCAGCGTCCTAATTCCTAGGGACTTGGGACTCTCTCGCCTTAACTACGAGCAGTACTTC
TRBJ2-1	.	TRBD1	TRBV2	CASSATGPWNEQFF	TGTGCCAGCAGTGCGACAGGGCCTTGGAATGAGCAGTTCTTC
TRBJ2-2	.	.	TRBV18	CASSSDIPNTGELFF	TGTGCCAGCTCATCGGACATCCCGAACACCGGGGAGCTGTTTTTT
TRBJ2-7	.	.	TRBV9	CASSVLQGSSYEQYF	TGTGCCAGCAGCGTACTACAGGGCTCCTCCTACGAGCAGTACTTC
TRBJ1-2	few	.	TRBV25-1	CASKGMGGYGYTF	TGTGCCAGCAAAGGGATGGGAGGCTATGGCTACACCTTC
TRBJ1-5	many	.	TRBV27	CASSAPGRARVPQHF	TGTGCCAGCAGTGCCCCGGGCAGGGCGAGAGTACCCCAGCATTTT
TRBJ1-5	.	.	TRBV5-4	CASSLGGGDQPQHF	TGTGCCAGCAGCTTGGGGGGAGGGGATCAGCCCCAGCATTTT
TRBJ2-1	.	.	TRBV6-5	CASSPPTGANEQFF	TGTGCCAGCAGTCCCCCGACAGGAGCCAATGAGCAGTTCTTC
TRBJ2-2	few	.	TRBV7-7	CASSPKRYDTGELFF	TGTGCCAGCAGCCCTAAGCGGTATGACACCGGGGAGCTGTTTTTT
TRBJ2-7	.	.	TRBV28	CASSLAGYEQYF	TGTGCCAGCAGTTTGGCAGGGTACGAGCAGTACTTC
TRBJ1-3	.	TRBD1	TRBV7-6	CASSLDRSSGNTIYF	TGTGCCAGCAGTTTGGACAGGAGCTCTGGAAACACCATATATTTT
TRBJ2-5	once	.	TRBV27	CASSFYSGMETQYF	TGTGCCAGCAGTTTTTATTCGGGAATGGAGACCCAGTACTTC